This T cell receptor beta chain comes out of a study of blood T cell repertoires in COVID-19. Looking at the study overall: Material from acute and convalescent COVID-19 was sourced from the United States, Italy and Spain. Sources were T cells, B-cell-depleted T cells, or PBMCs; the material itself was cDNA or gDNA.

With V trimmed by 5 bases and J by 2 bases, 5 bases remained unmatched. The CDR3 extends over 14 amino acids. In germline, CDR1 is KGHSH, CDR2 LQKENI. As processed by the authors: Amplification of reference gene primers provided the estimated nucleated cell counts. The table came from immunoSEQ multiplex PCR; TCRdb's copy has only in-frame clones and leaves some out. V, J and clone size were drawn from that table, and D and trimming were deduced from the DNA. The table has roughly 520,000 clones, 85% to 90% seen once. The sequence derives from a woman aged 40 to 50 who had recovered from COVID-19. Sequencing was done on a sample of PBMCs or T cells enriched from blood (not recorded which). The chain employs TRBV18 and TRBJ1-2; 7 bases fit TRBD1. CDR3 residues: CASSFDRVNYGYTF. In DNA, the CDR3 is TGTGCCAGCTCATTCGACAGGGTAAACTATGGCTACACCTTC.